This TCR beta chain was identified in a study of cytomegalovirus exposure and HLA in healthy donors. Across the study: Of around 400 genotyped donors, roughly 76% grouped in the Caucasian-associated ancestry cluster. Study outcomes and limitations: Rarity held for most TCR sequences, but there were some public TCRs that occurred in many donors. A link between a missense DCLRE1C variant and TCR beta V- and J-gene trimming emerged from a later analysis. Earlier findings revealed that most TCR beta V segments proved productive either about 90% or about 30% of the time.

The study ran its PCR with 60 Vbeta and 13 Jbeta primers. TCRdb keeps only in-frame clones here, not all; method: immunoSEQ multiplex PCR. Here the sample spans 100,000 or so clones, approximately 75% being singletons. V dropped 6 bases and J dropped 4; count of bases not matched to a gene: 6. The germline CDR1 and CDR2 sequences are LNHDA and SQIVND (reference sequence). The CDR3 is 16 residues long. On this clone itself: Antigen specificity is unknown.

V and J are TRBV19 and TRBJ2-7, with 16 bases matching TRBD2. This TCR came from a woman aged 40 to 49 in good health and CMV-seronegative. Sequenced: PBMCs. The CDR3 nucleotides read TGTGCCAGTAGCACGGGACTAGCGGGGGGGATTTACGAGCAGTACTTC. This encodes CASSTGLAGGIYEQYF.